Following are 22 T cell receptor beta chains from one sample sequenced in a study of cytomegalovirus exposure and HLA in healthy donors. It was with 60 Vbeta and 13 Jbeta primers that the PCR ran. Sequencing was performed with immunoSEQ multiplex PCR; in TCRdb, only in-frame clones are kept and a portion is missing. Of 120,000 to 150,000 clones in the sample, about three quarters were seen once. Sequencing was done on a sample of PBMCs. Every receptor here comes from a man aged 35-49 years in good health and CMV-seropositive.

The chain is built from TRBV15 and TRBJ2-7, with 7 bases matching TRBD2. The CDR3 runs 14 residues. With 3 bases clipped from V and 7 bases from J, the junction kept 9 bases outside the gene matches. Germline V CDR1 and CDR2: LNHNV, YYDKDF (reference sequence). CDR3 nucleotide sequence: TGTGCCACCAGCAGGTCCAGGGAGGGTCGGGAGCAGTACTTC. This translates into CATSRSREGREQYF.

CDR3 bases: TGTGCCAGCACTGGACTAGCGGGTCGGACCGGGGAGCTGTTTTTT. Residues: CASTGLAGRTGELFF. The V and J genes are TRBV27 and TRBJ2-2; 11 positions agree with TRBD2. Germline CDR1 and CDR2: MNHEY and SMNVEV (reference sequence). V lost 7 bases and J lost 5; bases outside the gene matches: 6. The CDR3 has 15 residues.

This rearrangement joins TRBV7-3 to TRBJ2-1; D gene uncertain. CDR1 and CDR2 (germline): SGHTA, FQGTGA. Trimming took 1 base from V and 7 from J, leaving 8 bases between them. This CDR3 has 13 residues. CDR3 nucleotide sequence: TGTGCCAGCAGCTTAATCCCCTTGAATGAGCAGTTCTTC. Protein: CASSLIPLNEQFF.

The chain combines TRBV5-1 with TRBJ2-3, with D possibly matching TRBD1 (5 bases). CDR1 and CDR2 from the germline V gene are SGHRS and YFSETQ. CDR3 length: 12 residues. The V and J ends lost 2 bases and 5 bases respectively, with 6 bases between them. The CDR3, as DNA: TGCGCCAGCAGCTTCCAGGGAGATACGCAGTATTTT. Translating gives CASSFQGDTQYF.

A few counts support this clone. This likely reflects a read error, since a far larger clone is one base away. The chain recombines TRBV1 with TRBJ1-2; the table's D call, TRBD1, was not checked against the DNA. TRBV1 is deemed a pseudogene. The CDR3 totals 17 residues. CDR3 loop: CTSSQDLFRGHPYGYTF. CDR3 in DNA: TGCACCAGCAGCCAAGATCTATTCAGGGGACACCCCTATGGCTACACCTTC.

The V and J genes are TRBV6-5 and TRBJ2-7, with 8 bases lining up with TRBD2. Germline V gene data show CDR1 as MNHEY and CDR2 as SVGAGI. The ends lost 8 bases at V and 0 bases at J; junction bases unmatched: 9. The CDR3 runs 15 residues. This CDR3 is CASVPRRGASYEQYF. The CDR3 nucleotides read TGTGCCAGCGTCCCGAGGCGGGGGGCCTCCTACGAGCAGTACTTC.

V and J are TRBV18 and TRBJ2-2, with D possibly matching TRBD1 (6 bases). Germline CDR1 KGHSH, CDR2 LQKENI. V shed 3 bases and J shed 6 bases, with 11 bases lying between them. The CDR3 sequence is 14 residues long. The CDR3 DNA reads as TGTGCCAGCTCACCTCGACAGGAGGCCGGGGAGCTGTTTTTT. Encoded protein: CASSPRQEAGELFF.

The DNA for the CDR3 is TGTGCCAGCAGTAGTCAAGGCGGGCACTCCGAAGCTTTCTTT. Its protein is CASSSQGGHSEAFF. The chain couples TRBV2 to TRBJ1-1; unclear D gene. The CDR3 is 14 amino acids. Germline-derived CDR1 and CDR2 are SNHLY and FYNNEI. The V gene lost 5 bases and the J gene lost 8 bases, with 18 bases spanning the gap.

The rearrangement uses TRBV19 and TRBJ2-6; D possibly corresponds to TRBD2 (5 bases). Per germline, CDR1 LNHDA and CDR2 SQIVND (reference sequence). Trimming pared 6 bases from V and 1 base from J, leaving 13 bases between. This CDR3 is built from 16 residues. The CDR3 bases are TGTGCCAGTAGGGATGAGGGCCTATCTGGGGCCAACGTCCTGACTTTC. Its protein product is CASRDEGLSGANVLTF.

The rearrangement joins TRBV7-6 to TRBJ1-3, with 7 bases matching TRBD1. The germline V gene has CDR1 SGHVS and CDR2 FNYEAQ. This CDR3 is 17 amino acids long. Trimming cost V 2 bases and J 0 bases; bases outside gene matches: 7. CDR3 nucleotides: TGTGCCAGCAGCTTAACCGCAGGGGGAAGCTCTGGAAACACCATATATTTT. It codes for CASSLTAGGSSGNTIYF.

The CDR3 loop is CATNTPSQVNEAFF. As DNA, the CDR3 is TGTGCCACCAACACCCCTTCCCAGGTTAATGAAGCTTTCTTT. The chain recombines TRBV6-6 with TRBJ1-1; D is uncertain. Germline-derived CDR1 and CDR2 are MNHNY and SVGAGI (reference sequence). The CDR3 consists of 14 residues. V was trimmed by 10 bases and J by 7 bases, leaving 22 bases between them.

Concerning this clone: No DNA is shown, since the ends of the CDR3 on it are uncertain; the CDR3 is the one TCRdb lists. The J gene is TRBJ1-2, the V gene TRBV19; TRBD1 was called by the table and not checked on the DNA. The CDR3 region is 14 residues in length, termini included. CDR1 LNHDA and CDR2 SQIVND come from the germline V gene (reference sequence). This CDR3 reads CASSTTVDSSGYTF.

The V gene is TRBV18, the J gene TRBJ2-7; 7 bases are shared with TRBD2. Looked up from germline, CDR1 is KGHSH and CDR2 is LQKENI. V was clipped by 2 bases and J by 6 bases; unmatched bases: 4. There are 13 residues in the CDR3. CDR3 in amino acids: CASSPAGAGEQYF. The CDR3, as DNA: TGTGCCAGCTCACCAGCGGGAGCTGGCGAGCAGTACTTC.

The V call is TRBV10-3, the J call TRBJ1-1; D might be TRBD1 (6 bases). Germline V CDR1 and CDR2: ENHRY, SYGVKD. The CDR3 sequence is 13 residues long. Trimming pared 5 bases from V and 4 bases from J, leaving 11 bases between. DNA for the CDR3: TGTGCCATCAGTAACAGGGAAAGCACTGAAGCTTTCTTT. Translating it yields CAISNRESTEAFF.

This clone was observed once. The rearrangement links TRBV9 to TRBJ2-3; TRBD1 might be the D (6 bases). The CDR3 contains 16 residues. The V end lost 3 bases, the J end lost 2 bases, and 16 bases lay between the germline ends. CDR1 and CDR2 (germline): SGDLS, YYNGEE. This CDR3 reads CASSDGAGEYTDTQYF. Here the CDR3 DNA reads TGTGCCAGCAGCGATGGGGCAGGGGAGTACACAGATACGCAGTATTTT.

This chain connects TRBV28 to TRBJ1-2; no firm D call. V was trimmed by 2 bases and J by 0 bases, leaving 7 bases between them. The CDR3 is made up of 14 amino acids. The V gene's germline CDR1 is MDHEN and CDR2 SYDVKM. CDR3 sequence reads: CASSLGQTNYGYTF. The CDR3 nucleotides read TGTGCCAGCAGTTTAGGGCAGACTAACTATGGCTACACCTTC.

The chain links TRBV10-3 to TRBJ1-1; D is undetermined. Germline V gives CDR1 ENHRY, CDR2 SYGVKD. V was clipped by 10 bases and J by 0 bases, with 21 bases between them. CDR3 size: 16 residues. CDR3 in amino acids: CATVPGGLGLNTEAFF. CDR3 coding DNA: TGTGCCACGGTTCCGGGAGGGCTTGGGTTGAACACTGAAGCTTTCTTT.

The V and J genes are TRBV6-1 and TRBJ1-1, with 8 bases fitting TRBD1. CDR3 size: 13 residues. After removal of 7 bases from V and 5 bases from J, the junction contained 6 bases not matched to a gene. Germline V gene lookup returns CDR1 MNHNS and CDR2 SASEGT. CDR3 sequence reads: CASMDRDGTEAFF. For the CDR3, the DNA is TGTGCCAGCATGGACAGGGATGGAACTGAAGCTTTCTTT.

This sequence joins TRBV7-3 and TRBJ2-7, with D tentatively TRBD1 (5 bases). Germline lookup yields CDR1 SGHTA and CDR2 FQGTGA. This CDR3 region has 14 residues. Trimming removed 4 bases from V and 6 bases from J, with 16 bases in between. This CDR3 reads CASSSQDPTVEQYF. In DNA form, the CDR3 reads TGTGCCAGCAGCTCACAGGACCCGACTGTCGAGCAGTACTTC.

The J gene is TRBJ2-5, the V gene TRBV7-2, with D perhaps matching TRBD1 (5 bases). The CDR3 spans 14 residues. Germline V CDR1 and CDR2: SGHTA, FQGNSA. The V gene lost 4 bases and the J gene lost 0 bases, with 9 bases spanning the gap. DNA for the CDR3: TGTGCCAGCAGCTCAAGACAGTACCAAGAGACCCAGTACTTC. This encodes CASSSRQYQETQYF.

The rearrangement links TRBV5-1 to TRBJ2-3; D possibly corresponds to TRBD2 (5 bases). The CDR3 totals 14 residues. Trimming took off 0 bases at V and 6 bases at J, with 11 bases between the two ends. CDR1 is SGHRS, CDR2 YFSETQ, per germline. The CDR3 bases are TGCGCCAGCAGCTTGGTGGTCGAGCGGGATACGCAGTATTTT. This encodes CASSLVVERDTQYF. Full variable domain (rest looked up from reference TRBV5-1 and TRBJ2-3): KAGVTQTPRYLIKTRGQQVTLSCSPISGHRSVSWYQQTPGQGLQFLFEYFSETQRNKGNFPGRFSGRQFSNSRSEMNVSTLELGDSALYLCASSLVVERDTQYFGPGTRLTVL.

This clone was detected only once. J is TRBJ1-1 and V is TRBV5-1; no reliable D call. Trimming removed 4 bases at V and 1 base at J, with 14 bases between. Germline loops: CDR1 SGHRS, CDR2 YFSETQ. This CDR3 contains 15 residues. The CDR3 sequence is CASSELSPRNTEAFF. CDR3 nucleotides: TGCGCCAGCAGCGAATTAAGCCCGCGGAACACTGAAGCTTTCTTT.